Below, 23 T cell receptor beta chains from the same sample are listed, as sequenced in a study of metastatic and nonmetastatic thyroid tumors (dated by TCRdb to 2018 to 2020). None of the patients had been given any treatment before thyroid surgery. To prepare the library, PCR was applied. Sequencing instrument: Illumina HiSeq 4000. Clones were called with MiXCR by TCRdb after fastp trimmed the public reads at Q25, and only in-frame beta chains were retained. Across this sample there are about 24,000 clones, with around 23% seen only once. The top ten hold about 64% of the sample. Source material: blood. All receptors come from a male donor with papillary thyroid cancer or a benign thyroid nodule (not recorded which). Some clones in this sample may be carry-over from other donors' samples.

The rearrangement joins TRBV6-1 to TRBJ1-5, with 9 bases aligning to TRBD1. Unmatched junction bases numbered 1, after V lost 2 bases and J lost 2 bases. The CDR3 totals 15 residues. CDR1 is MNHNS, CDR2 SASEGT, per germline. CDR3 protein: CASSEWTGGNQPQHF. The CDR3 coding sequence is TGTGCCAGCAGTGAATGGACAGGGGGCAATCAGCCCCAGCATTTT.

V and J are TRBV6-1 and TRBJ2-6; D may be TRBD1 or TRBD2 (6 bases each). V lost 6 bases and J lost 17, with 23 bases in between. Germline V gene sequence: CDR1 MNHNS, CDR2 SASEGT. This CDR3 spans 14 amino acids. The CDR3 is CASRLTGGANVVTF. As DNA, the CDR3 is TGTGCCAGCAGGCTGACAGGCGGGGCCAACGTAGTGACTTTC.

To note about this clone: A junction boundary mismatches the germline segment, possibly from a read error. V is TRBV6-9 and J is TRBJ1-6; D gene uncertain. The germline CDR1 and CDR2 sequences are MNHGY and SVAAGI. The CDR3 runs 12 residues. The CDR3 bases are TGTGCCAGTAGTTACAGCAATTCACCCCTCCACTTT. Residues: CASSYSNSPLHF.

The table lists this clone with many counts. The J gene is TRBJ2-7, the V gene TRBV6-1; no clear D. CDR1 is MNHNS, CDR2 SASEGT, per germline. The CDR3 has 11 residues. V shed 6 bases and J shed 4 bases, with 7 bases lying between them. CDR3 DNA: TGTGCCAGCAGCCAGTTATACGAGCAGTACTTC. As protein: CASSQLYEQYF.

The genes are TRBV5-1 and TRBJ2-7; a weak D match, TRBD2 (6 bases). V dropped 0 bases and J dropped 7 bases, with 14 bases sitting between them. Germline V gene lookup returns CDR1 SGHRS and CDR2 YFSETQ. The CDR3 is made up of 14 amino acids. The CDR3, as DNA: TGCGCCAGCAGCTTGGGGCAGGCGGCGGGAGAGCAGTACTTC. Translating gives CASSLGQAAGEQYF.

This clone was seen many times. The V and J genes are TRBV2 and TRBJ1-1, with D possibly being TRBD1 (5 bases). CDR1 SNHLY and CDR2 FYNNEI come from the germline V gene. CDR3 size: 13 residues. V lost 4 bases, J lost 4 bases, and 10 bases lay in between. CDR3 sequence (DNA): TGTGCCAGCAGTGTCAGCGGGGGCACTGAAGCTTTCTTT. It codes for CASSVSGGTEAFF.

The chain recombines TRBV3-1 with TRBJ1-1; the D gene is possibly TRBD1 (6 bases). Per the germline V gene, CDR1 is LGHDT and CDR2 is YNNKEL (reference sequence). V was pared by 4 bases and J by 0 bases, with 9 bases between. CDR3 length equals 14 residues. The CDR3 reads CASSPDRLNTEAFF. The CDR3 DNA sequence: TGTGCCAGCAGCCCGGACAGATTGAACACTGAAGCTTTCTTT.

This clone was seen repeatedly, ten times or more. The genes are TRBV6-1 and TRBJ1-3, with D hard to call. Trimming stripped 5 bases from V and 2 bases from J, with 7 bases between. The CDR3 has 13 amino acids. The germline V gene has CDR1 MNHNS and CDR2 SASEGT. CDR3 protein: CASSFKAGNTIYF. The CDR3 DNA is TGTGCCAGCAGTTTTAAGGCTGGAAACACCATATATTTT.

This clone came up many times. The J gene is TRBJ2-4, the V gene TRBV11-2; unclear D gene. CDR3 length equals 17 residues. CDR1 is SGHAT and CDR2 is FQNNGV in the germline V gene. V was clipped by 0 bases and J by 0 bases, with 12 bases between them. The DNA of the CDR3 is TGTGCCAGCAGCTTAGAAAGGGCCGGGTTAGCCAAAAACATTCAGTACTTC. Amino acids: CASSLERAGLAKNIQYF.

The table lists this clone with many counts. The sample carries other DNA sequences with the same CDR3. The chain combines TRBV20-1 with TRBJ2-5, with no clear D. The CDR3 totals 15 residues. V was clipped by 0 bases and J by 5 bases, with 16 bases between them. Germline-derived CDR1 and CDR2 are DFQATT and SNEGSKA (reference sequence). CDR3 in amino acids: CSARDPGSTGETQYF. In DNA form, the CDR3 reads TGCAGTGCTAGAGATCCCGGCTCTACTGGGGAGACCCAGTACTTC.

J is TRBJ1-6 and V is TRBV12-3 or TRBV12-4; D is undetermined. Trimming took off 3 bases at V and 7 bases at J, with 10 bases between the two ends. The CDR3 sequence is 14 residues long. DNA of the CDR3: TGTGCCAGCAGTTTCGGACGGTGGAATTCACCCCTCCACTTT. This translates into CASSFGRWNSPLHF.

This clone was seen more than once but under ten times. This chain links TRBV12-5 with TRBJ2-1, with 7 bases matching TRBD1. The CDR3 spans 13 residues. Trimming took 8 bases from V and 8 from J; bases not matched to a gene: 9. Germline V lookup: CDR1 LGHNT, CDR2 FRNRAP. DNA for the CDR3: TGTGCTAGTTGTCCCCCAGGGGGATATGAGCAGTTCTTC. Its protein is CASCPPGGYEQFF.

This clone was observed many times. The genes are TRBV5-5 and TRBJ1-6; D uncertain. From germline, CDR1 is SGHKS and CDR2 YYEKEE (reference sequence). Trimming pared 4 bases from V and 10 bases from J, leaving 12 bases between. The CDR3 extends over 13 amino acids. In nucleotides, the CDR3 is TGTGCCAGCAGCCATATCTCGGGGTCACCCCTCCACTTT. It encodes CASSHISGSPLHF.

This clone appeared a few times. The rearrangement links TRBV24-1 to TRBJ2-2; possibly TRBD1 or TRBD2 for D (5 bases each). The CDR3 is 14 residues long. Germline CDR1 reads KGHDR; CDR2 reads SFDVKD. Trimming took 7 bases from V and 2 from J, leaving 10 bases between them. The CDR3 reads CATSREYNTGELFF. The DNA for the CDR3 is TGTGCCACCAGCAGGGAGTACAACACCGGGGAGCTGTTTTTT.

This clone was found a few times. CDR3 nucleotide sequence: TGTGCCAGCAGTTTAGACATGCATCAGCCCCAGCATTTT. This gives the protein CASSLDMHQPQHF. The J gene is TRBJ1-5, the V gene TRBV6-1, with D uncertain. The CDR3 length is 13 residues. The V gene's germline CDR1 is MNHNS and CDR2 SASEGT. The V end was cut by 5 bases, the J end by 5 bases, with 10 bases between.

The chain couples TRBV7-9 to TRBJ1-5; TRBD1 might be the D (6 bases). The germline gives CDR1 SEHNR, CDR2 FQNEAQ (reference sequence). The CDR3 is 15 amino acids. V lost 5 bases and J 7 bases, leaving 18 bases between the germline ends. CDR3 residues: CASSRSGAGEQPQHF. The CDR3 DNA reads TGTGCCAGCAGCCGATCAGGGGCCGGGGAACAGCCCCAGCATTTT. The whole variable domain, filled in from reference TRBV7-9 and TRBJ1-5, reads DTGVSQNPRHKITKRGQNVTFRCDPISEHNRLYWYRQTLGQGPEFLTYFQNEAQLEKSRLLSDRFSAERPKGSFSTLEIQRTEQGDSAMYLCASSRSGAGEQPQHFGDGTRLSIL.

The genes are TRBV6-2 or TRBV6-3 and TRBJ2-5, with D tentatively TRBD1 or TRBD2 (5 bases each). There are 13 residues in the CDR3. V was trimmed by 6 bases and J by 2 bases, leaving 10 bases between them. Germline values: CDR1 MNHEY, CDR2 SVGEGT. CDR3 in DNA: TGTGCCAGCAGAAGGGACCTACAAGAGACCCAGTACTTC. Amino acids: CASRRDLQETQYF.

This clone was recorded at least ten times. The chain couples TRBV30 to TRBJ2-1; D not resolved. Per the germline V gene, CDR1 is GTSNPN and CDR2 is SVGIG (reference sequence). V was shortened by 1 base and J by 2 bases, with 0 bases between the two germline ends. The CDR3 totals 11 residues. The CDR3 region is CAWSAYNEQFF. CDR3 coding DNA: TGTGCCTGGAGTGCCTACAATGAGCAGTTCTTC.

CDR3 sequence: CASSYRVSGDFYNEQFF. The CDR3 DNA is TGTGCCAGCAGTTACAGGGTATCGGGAGATTTCTACAATGAGCAGTTCTTC. The chain has TRBV6-2 or TRBV6-3 and TRBJ2-1; weak D call: TRBD2 (6 bases). V gave up 2 bases and J gave up 3 bases, with 17 bases separating them. The CDR3 has 17 residues. Germline CDR1 reads MNHEY; CDR2 reads SVGEGT.

This clone was observed at least ten times. This clone may be a read error of a much larger clone one base away. This sample includes further DNA sequences coding for the same CDR3. The V and J genes are TRBV6-1 and TRBJ1-6; the D is unclear. In germline, CDR1 is MNHNS, CDR2 SASEGT. The ends were cut back, 4 bases at V and 2 bases at J, with 6 bases in the middle. The CDR3 is 14 residues long. The CDR3 protein is CASSAGPYNSPLHF. In nucleotides, the CDR3 is TGTGCCAGCAGTGCCGGGCCCTATAATTCACCCCTCCACTTT.

The chain employs TRBV6-1 and TRBJ2-3; D assignment may be TRBD1 or TRBD2 (5 bases each). CDR1 MNHNS and CDR2 SASEGT come from the germline V gene. This CDR3 spans 16 amino acids. V was pared by 2 bases and J by 1 base, with 13 bases between. The CDR3 DNA reads as TGTGCCAGCAGTGAACCCAGAGGGGCTGGCACAGATACGCAGTATTTT. Translation gives CASSEPRGAGTDTQYF.

This clone was counted many times. V is TRBV6-6 and J is TRBJ2-3; 7 bases match TRBD1. Germline CDR1 is MNHNY and CDR2 is SVGAGI (reference sequence). V trimming: 3 bases; J trimming: 2 bases; junction bases outside the gene matches: 14. This CDR3 spans 18 amino acids. CDR3 region: CASSYSGPGTVLTDTQYF. The CDR3 DNA sequence: TGTGCCAGCAGTTATTCCGGTCCCGGGACAGTTCTCACAGATACGCAGTATTTT.

Written as DNA, the CDR3 is TGTGCCAGCAGCGGATTTGACAGCTTTACCGGGGAGCTGTTTTTT. Amino acids: CASSGFDSFTGELFF. The chain is built from TRBV9 and TRBJ2-2; possibly TRBD1 for D (5 bases). V was pared by 3 bases and J by 5 bases, with 14 bases between. The germline V gene has CDR1 SGDLS and CDR2 YYNGEE. CDR3 length: 15 amino acids.